This section outlines one T cell receptor beta chain sequence together with its context. Per germline, CDR1 LNHDA and CDR2 SQIVND (reference sequence). CDR3 length: 15 amino acids. V gave up 6 bases and J gave up 3 bases, with 17 bases separating them. Researchers prepared the TCRbeta library using unique molecular identifiers, the study reports. TCRdb analysed the PCR reads with MiXCR anew, one entry per CDR3 protein. This sample carries 330,000 or so distinct CDR3 sequences, around 10% of them seen once, and the ten largest clones take less than 8%. This sample stems from a study of T-cell reconstitution after alpha-beta-depleted transplantation in children.

Source: PBMCs, taken before TCRalphabeta/CD19-depleted stem cell transplant. The TCR was taken from a boy in the first two years of life with acute myeloid leukemia, due to receive a stem cell transplant. This chain uses TRBV19 with TRBJ2-5; possibly TRBD2 for D (7 bases). The DNA for the CDR3 is TGTGCCAGTAGAAGGGGGGGCGTCCGGGAAGAGACCCAGTACTTC. Translation: CASRRGGVREETQYF.